Many counts were recorded for the clone carrying this TCR beta chain. Its antigen is not known. The template was RNA from unsorted bulk tissue. These data belong to a study of tumor and adjacent non-tumor tissue in lung cancer. On the study more broadly: Samples averaged roughly 4.2 million productive TCRbeta reads each. Findings of the study overall: Tumor TCR diversity, when higher, was linked to shorter survival. Normal lung showed higher cumulative top 100 clone frequency than tumor.

Trimming cost V 5 bases and J 11 bases, with 18 bases left between them. CDR1 and CDR2 from the germline V gene are MDHEN and SYDVKM. The CDR3 has 13 residues. Three rounds of nested PCR, following a modified ARM-PCR protocol, produced the TCRbeta library. One entry per CDR3 protein, called by TCRdb with MiXCR from the multiplex PCR reads. The table lists about 200,000 distinct CDR3 sequences, approximately 74% of them singletons. The receptor was isolated from a man aged 55 to 70 with non-small cell lung cancer. Sample: lung tumor tissue. V is TRBV28 and J is TRBJ1-1; D possibly corresponds to TRBD1 (6 bases). The DNA of the CDR3 is TGTGCCAGCAGTCTGGGGGGGCAATTGGATGCTTTCTTT. Encoded protein: CASSLGGQLDAFF.